The table lists the clone carrying this TCR beta chain with many counts. This sample was included in a study of human T cells and chemical hapten exposure. Overall study context: An area of 2 cm by 2 cm on upper inner arm skin received 2% DPC for sensitization.

TCRdb called the RACE reads again in MiXCR, with one record for every CDR3 protein. The table lists fewer than 130,000 distinct CDR3 sequences, about 10% of them singletons, with roughly 3.5% in the top ten. V was cut by 1 base and J by 6 bases, with 16 bases left in between. The CDR3 runs 15 residues. Germline V lookup: CDR1 SGDLS, CDR2 YYNGEE. Stated time point: patch test 1, 2 weeks after DPC sensitization. The sample's treatment: therapeutic diphenylcyclopropenone sensitization with weekly scalp DPC. The receptor's source is a woman between 40 and 55 years old with alopecia areata. Some clones in this sample may be carry-over from other donors' samples. Here the sequenced sample was whole blood, taken in connection with sensitization to the hapten diphenylcyclopropenone (DPC). V and J are TRBV9 and TRBJ1-2; a possible D gene is TRBD1 (6 bases). The CDR3 nucleotides are TGTGCCAGCAGCGTACTCGCACGAGCAGGGGATGGCTACACCTTC. As protein: CASSVLARAGDGYTF.